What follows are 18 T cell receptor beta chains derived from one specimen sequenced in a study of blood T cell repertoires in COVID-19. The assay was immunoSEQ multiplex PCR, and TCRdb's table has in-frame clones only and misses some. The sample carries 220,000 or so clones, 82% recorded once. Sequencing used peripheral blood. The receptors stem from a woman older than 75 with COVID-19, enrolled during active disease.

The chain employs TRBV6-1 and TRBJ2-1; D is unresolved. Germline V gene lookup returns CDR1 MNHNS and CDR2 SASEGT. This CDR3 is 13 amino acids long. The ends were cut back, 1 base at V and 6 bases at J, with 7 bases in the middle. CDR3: CASSEVRSNEQFF. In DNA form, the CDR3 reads TGTGCCAGCAGTGAAGTTCGGTCCAATGAGCAGTTCTTC.

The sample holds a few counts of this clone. CDR3 in amino acids: CASSDGTGEYGYTF. The CDR3 region has the DNA TGTGCCAGCAGCGACGGGACAGGGGAATATGGCTACACCTTC. This chain joins TRBV13 and TRBJ1-2; 10 bases map to TRBD1. From germline, CDR1 is PRHDT and CDR2 FYEKMQ (reference sequence). V trimming: 5 bases; J trimming: 5 bases; junction bases outside the gene matches: 5. The CDR3 contains 14 residues.

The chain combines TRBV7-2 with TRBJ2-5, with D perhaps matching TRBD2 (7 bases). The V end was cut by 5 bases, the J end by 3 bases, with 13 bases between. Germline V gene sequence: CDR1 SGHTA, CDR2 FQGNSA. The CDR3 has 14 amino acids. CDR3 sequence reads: CASSLAGAEETQYF. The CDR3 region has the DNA TGTGCCAGCAGCCTGGCGGGGGCGGAAGAGACCCAGTACTTC. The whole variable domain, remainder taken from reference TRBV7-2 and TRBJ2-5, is GAGVSQSPSNKVTEKGKDVELRCDPISGHTALYWYRQSLGQGLEFLIYFQGNSAPDKSGLPSDRFSAERTGGSVSTLTIQRTQQEDSAVYLCASSLAGAEETQYFGPGTRLLVL.

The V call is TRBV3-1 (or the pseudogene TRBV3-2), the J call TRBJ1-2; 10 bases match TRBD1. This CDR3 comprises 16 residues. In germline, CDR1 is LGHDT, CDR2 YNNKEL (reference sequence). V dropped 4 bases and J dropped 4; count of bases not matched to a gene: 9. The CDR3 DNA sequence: TGTGCCAGCAGCCGCCGGGACAGGGGTTTTGGCTATGGCTACACCTTC. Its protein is CASSRRDRGFGYGYTF.

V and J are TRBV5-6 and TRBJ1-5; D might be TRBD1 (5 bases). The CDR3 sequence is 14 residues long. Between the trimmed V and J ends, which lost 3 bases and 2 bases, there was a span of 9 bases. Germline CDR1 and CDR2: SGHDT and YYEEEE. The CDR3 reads CASSWGDGNQPQHF. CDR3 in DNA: TGTGCCAGCAGCTGGGGGGATGGCAATCAGCCCCAGCATTTT.

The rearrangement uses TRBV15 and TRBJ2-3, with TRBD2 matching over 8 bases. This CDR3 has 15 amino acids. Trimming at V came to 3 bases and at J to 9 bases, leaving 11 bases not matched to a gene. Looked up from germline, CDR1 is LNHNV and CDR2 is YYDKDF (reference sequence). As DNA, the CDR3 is TGTGCCACCAGCAGTGCTAGCGGGTCCCTTGTGACGCAGTATTTT. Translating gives CATSSASGSLVTQYF. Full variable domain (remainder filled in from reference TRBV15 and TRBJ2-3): DAMVIQNPRYQVTQFGKPVTLSCSQTLNHNVMYWYQQKSSQAPKLLFHYYDKDFNNEADTPDNFQSRRPNTSFCFLDIRSPGLGDTAMYLCATSSASGSLVTQYFGPGTRLTVL.

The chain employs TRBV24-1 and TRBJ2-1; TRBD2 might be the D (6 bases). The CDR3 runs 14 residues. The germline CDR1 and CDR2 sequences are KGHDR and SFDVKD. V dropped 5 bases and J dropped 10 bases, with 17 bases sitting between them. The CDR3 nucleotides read TGTGCCACCAGTGGGGATGGCGGGGCTCGGGAGCAGTTCTTC. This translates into CATSGDGGAREQFF.

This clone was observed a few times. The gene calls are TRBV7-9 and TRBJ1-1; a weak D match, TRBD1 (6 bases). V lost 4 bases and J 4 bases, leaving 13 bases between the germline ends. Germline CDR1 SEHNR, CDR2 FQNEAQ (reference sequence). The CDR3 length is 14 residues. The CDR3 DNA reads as TGTGCCAGCAGCTCGCAGGGGTCCGGCACTGAAGCTTTCTTT. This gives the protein CASSSQGSGTEAFF. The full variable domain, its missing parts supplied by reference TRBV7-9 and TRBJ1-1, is DTGVSQNPRHKITKRGQNVTFRCDPISEHNRLYWYRQTLGQGPEFLTYFQNEAQLEKSRLLSDRFSAERPKGSFSTLEIQRTEQGDSAMYLCASSSQGSGTEAFFGQGTRLTVV.

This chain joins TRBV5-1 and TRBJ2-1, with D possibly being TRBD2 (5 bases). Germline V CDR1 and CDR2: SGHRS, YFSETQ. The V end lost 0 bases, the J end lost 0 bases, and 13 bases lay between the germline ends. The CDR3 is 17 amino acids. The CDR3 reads CASSLGTGQRSYNEQFF. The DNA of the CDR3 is TGCGCCAGCAGCTTGGGGACTGGCCAACGCTCCTACAATGAGCAGTTCTTC.

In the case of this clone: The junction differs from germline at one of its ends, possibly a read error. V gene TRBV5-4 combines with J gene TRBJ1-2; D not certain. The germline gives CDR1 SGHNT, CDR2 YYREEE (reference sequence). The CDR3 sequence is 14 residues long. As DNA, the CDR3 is TGTGCCAGCAGCTTTGGACGTGGGGAGGGTCCTAGTTACTTC. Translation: CASSFGRGEGPSYF.

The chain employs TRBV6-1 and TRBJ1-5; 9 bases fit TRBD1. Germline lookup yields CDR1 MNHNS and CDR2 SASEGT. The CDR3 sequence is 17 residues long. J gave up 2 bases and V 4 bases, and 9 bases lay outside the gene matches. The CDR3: CASSGGQGLVGNQPQHF. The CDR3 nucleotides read TGTGCCAGCAGTGGGGGACAGGGTTTGGTGGGCAATCAGCCCCAGCATTTT.

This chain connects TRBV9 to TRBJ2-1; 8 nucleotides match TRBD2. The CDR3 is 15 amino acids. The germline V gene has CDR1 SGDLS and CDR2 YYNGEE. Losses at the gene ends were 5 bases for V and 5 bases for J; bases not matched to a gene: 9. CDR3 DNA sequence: TGTGCCAGCAGTCGAGCGGGGGTGACTAACAATGAGCAGTTCTTC. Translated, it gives CASSRAGVTNNEQFF.

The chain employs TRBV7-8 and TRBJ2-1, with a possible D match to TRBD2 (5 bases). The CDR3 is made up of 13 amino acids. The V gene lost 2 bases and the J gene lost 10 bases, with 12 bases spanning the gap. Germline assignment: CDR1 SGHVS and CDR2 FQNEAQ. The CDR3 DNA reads TGTGCCAGCAGCTTATCGAGGGCCGGGGAGCAGTTCTTC. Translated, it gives CASSLSRAGEQFF. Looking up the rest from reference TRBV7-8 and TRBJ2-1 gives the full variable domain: GAGVSQSPRYKVAKRGQDVALRCDPISGHVSLFWYQQALGQGPEFLTYFQNEAQLDKSGLPSDRFFAERPEGSVSTLKIQRTQQEDSAVYLCASSLSRAGEQFFGPGTRLTVL.

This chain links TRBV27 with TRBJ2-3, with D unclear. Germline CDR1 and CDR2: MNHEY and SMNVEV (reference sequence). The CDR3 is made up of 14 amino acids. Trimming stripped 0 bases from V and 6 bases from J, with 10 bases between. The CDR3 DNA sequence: TGTGCCAGCAGTTTATCTATCGCTGAGGATACGCAGTATTTT. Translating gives CASSLSIAEDTQYF.

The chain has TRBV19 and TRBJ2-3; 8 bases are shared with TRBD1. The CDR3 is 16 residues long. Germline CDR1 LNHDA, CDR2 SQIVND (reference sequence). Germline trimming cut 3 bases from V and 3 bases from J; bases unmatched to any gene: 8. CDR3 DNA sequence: TGTGCCAGTAGTATGTCCCGGACAGGGCTGACAGATACGCAGTATTTT. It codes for CASSMSRTGLTDTQYF. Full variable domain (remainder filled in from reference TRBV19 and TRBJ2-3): DGGITQSPKYLFRKEGQNVTLSCEQNLNHDAMYWYRQDPGQGLRLIYYSQIVNDFQKGDIAEGYSVSREKKESFPLTVTSAQKNPTAFYLCASSMSRTGLTDTQYFGPGTRLTVL.

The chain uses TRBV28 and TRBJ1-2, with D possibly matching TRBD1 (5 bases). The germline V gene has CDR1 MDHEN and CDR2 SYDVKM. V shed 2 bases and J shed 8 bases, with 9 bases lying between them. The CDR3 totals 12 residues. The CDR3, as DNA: TGTGCCAGCAGTTTAGCAGGGCTGGGCTACACCTTC. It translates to CASSLAGLGYTF.

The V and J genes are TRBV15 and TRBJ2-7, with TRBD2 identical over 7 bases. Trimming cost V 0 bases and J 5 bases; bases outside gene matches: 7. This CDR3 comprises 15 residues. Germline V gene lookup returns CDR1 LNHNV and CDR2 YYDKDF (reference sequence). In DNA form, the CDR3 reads TGTGCCACCAGCAGAGATCGCGGGAGTCCCCACGAGCAGTACTTC. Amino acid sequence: CATSRDRGSPHEQYF.

CDR3: CASSPLTGAGNTIYF. As DNA, the CDR3 is TGCGCCAGCAGCCCCCTGACAGGGGCTGGAAACACCATATATTTT. The chain employs TRBV5-1 and TRBJ1-3; the match to TRBD1 covers 8 bases. Per the germline V gene, CDR1 is SGHRS and CDR2 is YFSETQ. The junction had 5 bases not matched to a gene; V was cut back by 4 bases and J by 2 bases. The CDR3 is 15 residues long.